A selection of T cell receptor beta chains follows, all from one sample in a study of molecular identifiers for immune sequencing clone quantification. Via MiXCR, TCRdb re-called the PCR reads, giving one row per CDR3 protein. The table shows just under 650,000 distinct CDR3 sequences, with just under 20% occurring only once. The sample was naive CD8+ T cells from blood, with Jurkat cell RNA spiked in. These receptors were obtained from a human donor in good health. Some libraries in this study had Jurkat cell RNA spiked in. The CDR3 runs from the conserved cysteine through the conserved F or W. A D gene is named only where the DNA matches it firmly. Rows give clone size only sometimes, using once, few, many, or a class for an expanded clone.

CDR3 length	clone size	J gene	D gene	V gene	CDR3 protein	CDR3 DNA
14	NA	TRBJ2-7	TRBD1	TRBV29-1	CSVETTGGGYEQYF	TGCAGCGTTGAAACGACAGGGGGTGGCTACGAGCAGTACTTC
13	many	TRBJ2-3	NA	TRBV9	CASSVAPTDTQYF	TGTGCCAGCAGCGTAGCACCTACAGATACGCAGTATTTT
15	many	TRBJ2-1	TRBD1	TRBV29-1	CSVESRQGFDNEQFF	TGCAGCGTTGAATCACGACAGGGGTTTGACAATGAGCAGTTCTTC
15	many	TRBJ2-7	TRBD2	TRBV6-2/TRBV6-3	CASTSSGGDTYEQYF	TGTGCCAGCACCTCCAGCGGGGGTGACACCTACGAGCAGTACTTC
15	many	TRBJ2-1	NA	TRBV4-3	CASSQDIARYNEQFF	TGCGCCAGCAGCCAAGATATTGCGAGGTACAATGAGCAGTTCTTC
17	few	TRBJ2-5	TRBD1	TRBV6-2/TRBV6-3	CASSYSVQGAQQETQYF	TGTGCCAGCAGTTACTCGGTACAGGGGGCTCAACAAGAGACCCAGTACTTC
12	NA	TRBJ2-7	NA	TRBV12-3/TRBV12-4	CASSFGRAEQYF	TGTGCCAGCAGTTTCGGAAGGGCCGAGCAGTACTTC
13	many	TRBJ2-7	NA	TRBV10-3	CAIRPNTRFEQYF	TGTGCCATCAGACCGAATACGAGATTCGAGCAGTACTTC
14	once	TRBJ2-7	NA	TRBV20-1	CGARDPTFTYEQYF	TGCGGTGCTAGAGATCCGACTTTCACCTACGAGCAGTACTTC
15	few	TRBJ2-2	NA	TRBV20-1	CSARFGRGNTGELFF	TGCAGTGCTAGATTTGGCAGGGGGAACACCGGGGAGCTGTTTTTT
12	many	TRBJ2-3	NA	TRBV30	CAWSDSGDTQYF	TGTGCCTGGAGCGATAGCGGAGATACGCAGTATTTT
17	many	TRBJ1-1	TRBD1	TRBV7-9	CASSSERTGVMNTEAFF	TGTGCCAGCAGCTCCGAGCGGACAGGGGTAATGAACACTGAAGCTTTCTTT